This entry concerns a single TCR beta chain. Its antigen remains unknown. The data were obtained in a study of a mutant IDH1 vaccine in newly diagnosed glioma. Some clones are missing from TCRdb's copy, which holds only in-frame ones; the method was immunoSEQ multiplex PCR. The table lists about 54,000 clones, under 90% of them singletons. CDR3 length equals 14 residues. Deletions cut 6 bases from V and 0 bases from J, with 6 bases between. The time point is: week 35, safety follow-up. Vaccination comprised doses that each held 300 ug of mutant IDH1 20-mer peptide, plus topical imiquimod. This sequence was found in a woman aged 18 to 35 with glioma. The chain combines TRBV23-1 with TRBJ2-6; D ambiguous. TRBV23-1 has ORF status, its function being uncertain. The specimen was PBMCs, collected from a glioma patient whose treatment included an IDH1 peptide vaccine. CDR3 nucleotides: TGCGCCAGCAGATTCCACTCTGGGGCCAACGTCCTGACTTTC. Protein: CASRFHSGANVLTF.